Described below is a single TCR beta chain sequence and its context. Its antigen is as yet unknown. This sample stems from a study of blood T cells in healthy people across ages. On the study more broadly: About one barcoded TCR beta cDNA was captured per two T cells. Study conclusions and caveats: Strongly correlated with naive T cell percentage was TCR beta diversity.

V was trimmed by 3 bases and J by 4 bases, leaving 12 bases between them. In germline, CDR1 is SGHNT, CDR2 YYREEE (reference sequence). This CDR3 comprises 14 residues. The use of a sample-barcoded 5' primer and a J-beta primer mix characterized a second PCR of about 7 to 12 cycles. TCRdb reanalysed the 5' RACE reads using MiXCR and keeps one entry per CDR3 protein. The repertoire includes some 1,500,000 distinct CDR3 sequences, approximately 39% of them detected once, and roughly 3.7% sits in the top ten. The chain carries TRBV5-4 and TRBJ2-3; tentative D call: TRBD2 (7 bases). Sequenced material: blood. This clonotype originated in a woman aged 18 to 35 in good health. CDR3 bases: TGTGCCAGCAGCTCAACGGGGGGCGCAGATACGCAGTATTTT. Translation gives CASSSTGGADTQYF.